These T cell receptor beta chains were read from a single sample in a study of T cell repertoires in cytomegalovirus infection. TCRdb re-called the reads through MiXCR, storing one row per CDR3 protein. This sample has fewer than 650,000 distinct CDR3 sequences; 40% occur once, and the top ten carry roughly 50%. Their target antigens are unknown. The sample was cultured PBMCs, taken from culture after CMV antigen stimulation. These receptors were taken from a human donor in good health (CMV status not recorded). Some clones in this sample may be carry-over from other donors' samples. The CDR3 runs from the conserved cysteine through the conserved F or W. Each record gives: D gene, V gene, J gene, clone size, CDR3 protein, CDR3 DNA. D genes are given only for firm matches. Clone size appears in some rows only: once, few, many, or a class for an expanded clone.

>NA|TRBV20-1|TRBJ2-5|NA
CSARDSSGGTQETQYF
TGCAGTGCTAGAGATTCTTCCGGTGGCACACAAGAGACCCAGTACTTC
>NA|TRBV27|TRBJ2-1|NA
CASSSGTSEFF
TGTGCCAGCAGTTCGGGTACCTCTGAGTTCTTC
>NA|TRBV7-6|TRBJ2-1|NA
CASSMGRTAYNEQFF
TGTGCCAGCTCAATGGGGCGGACCGCCTACAATGAGCAGTTCTTC
>TRBD2|TRBV7-9|TRBJ2-5|few
CASSLSGSVETQYF
TGTGCCAGCAGCTTAAGCGGGAGTGTGGAGACCCAGTACTTC
>NA|TRBV10-3|TRBJ1-5|few
CAISESAGVSQPQHF
TGTGCCATCAGTGAGTCGGCCGGGGTAAGTCAGCCCCAGCATTTT
>NA|TRBV19|TRBJ1-2|once
CASALGMTYGYTF
TGTGCCAGTGCCTTGGGGATGACATATGGCTACACCTTC
>NA|TRBV12-3/TRBV12-4|TRBJ1-1|many
CASSVHKNTEAFF
TGTGCCAGCAGTGTCCATAAGAACACTGAAGCTTTCTTT
>NA|TRBV11-2|TRBJ2-3|few
CASSSWTYTDTQYF
TGTGCCAGCAGCTCTTGGACCTACACAGATACGCAGTATTTT
>NA|TRBV12-3/TRBV12-4|TRBJ1-1|few
CASSQDRRSEAFF
TGTGCCAGCAGCCAAGACCGACGGTCGGAAGCTTTCTTT
>TRBD1|TRBV7-8|TRBJ1-6|many
CASSLVLGTENSPLHF
TGTGCCAGCAGCTTAGTTTTAGGGACAGAAAATTCACCCCTCCACTTT
>NA|TRBV28|TRBJ2-5|few
CASSAWGKQETQYF
TGTGCCAGCAGTGCCTGGGGAAAGCAAGAGACCCAGTACTTC
>TRBD1|TRBV2|TRBJ2-3|NA
CASGTGGGPDTQYF
TGTGCCAGCGGGACAGGTGGCGGTCCAGATACGCAGTATTTT
>NA|TRBV7-2|TRBJ1-2|few
CASSWRSRDTRYTF
TGTGCCAGCAGCTGGCGGTCCCGGGACACCCGCTACACCTTC
>NA|TRBV19|TRBJ1-2|NA
CASSIEPGFTYGYTF
TGTGCCAGTAGTATAGAGCCCGGGTTCACCTATGGCTACACCTTC
>NA|TRBV6-2/TRBV6-3|TRBJ2-1|NA
CATHQVGAYNEQFF
TGTGCCACCCACCAAGTGGGGGCCTACAATGAGCAGTTCTTC
>NA|TRBV6-6|TRBJ1-6|NA
CASIQGLNSPLHF
TGTGCCAGCATTCAGGGCCTGAATTCACCCCTCCACTTT
>TRBD2|TRBV19|TRBJ2-7|few
CASSSGGMAPYEQYF
TGTGCCAGTAGTTCGGGAGGGATGGCGCCTTACGAGCAGTACTTC
>NA|TRBV6-1|TRBJ2-1|NA
CASRMGSYNEQFF
TGTGCCAGCAGGATGGGCTCCTACAATGAGCAGTTCTTC
>NA|TRBV20-1|TRBJ2-6|NA
CSAGLSGSGANVLTF
TGCAGTGCTGGACTCTCAGGCTCCGGGGCCAACGTCCTGACTTTC
>NA|TRBV7-2|TRBJ2-1|few
CASSSRGLALVYNEQFF
TGTGCCAGCAGCTCAAGGGGCCTAGCGCTAGTTTACAATGAGCAGTTCTTC
>NA|TRBV6-6|TRBJ1-2|few
CASSAQGWWGYTF
TGTGCCAGCAGTGCACAGGGATGGTGGGGCTACACCTTC
>TRBD1|TRBV4-1|TRBJ2-5|once
CASSQDRGQGQETQYF
TGCGCCAGCAGCCAAGATCGGGGACAGGGGCAAGAGACCCAGTACTTC
>TRBD2|TRBV7-2|TRBJ2-2|NA
CASSKAGGLDTGELFF
TGTGCCAGCAGCAAAGCGGGGGGCCTGGACACCGGGGAGCTGTTTTTT
>NA|TRBV7-2|TRBJ2-3|few
CASSLTGTNTDTQYF
TGTGCCAGCAGCCTAACAGGAACGAACACAGATACGCAGTATTTT
>NA|TRBV7-2|TRBJ1-1|many
CASSRRTDTEAFF
TGTGCCAGCAGCAGGCGGACAGACACTGAAGCTTTCTTT
>NA|TRBV20-1|TRBJ1-1|NA
CSASRGRNTEAFF
TGCAGTGCTAGTAGGGGCCGGAACACTGAAGCTTTCTTT
>NA|TRBV7-2|TRBJ2-3|NA
CASSFNPGGTDTQYF
TGTGCCAGCAGCTTCAACCCGGGAGGCACAGATACGCAGTATTTT
>TRBD2|TRBV7-2|TRBJ2-7|NA
CASSQQRGAYEQYF
TGTGCCAGCAGCCAGCAGCGGGGGGCCTACGAGCAGTACTTC
>TRBD1|TRBV7-8|TRBJ2-1|many
CASSLVWDSYNEQFF
TGTGCCAGCAGCTTAGTGTGGGACAGCTACAATGAGCAGTTCTTC
>NA|TRBV7-9|TRBJ1-2|NA
CASSLGFSDNYGYTF
TGTGCCAGCAGCTTAGGTTTCTCAGATAACTATGGCTACACCTTC
>NA|TRBV15|TRBJ2-1|NA
CATSSGGAFPPSSYNEQFF
TGTGCCACCAGCTCAGGAGGAGCGTTCCCCCCTAGCTCCTACAATGAGCAGTTCTTC
>NA|TRBV12-3/TRBV12-4|TRBJ2-2|NA
CASSLKTLTGELFF
TGTGCCAGCAGTTTAAAGACACTCACCGGGGAGCTGTTTTTT
>TRBD1|TRBV12-3/TRBV12-4|TRBJ2-7|NA
CASSRTGHSSYEQYF
TGTGCCAGCAGTCGGACAGGGCACAGCTCCTACGAGCAGTACTTC
>NA|TRBV7-2|TRBJ2-3|NA
CASSPQDPFTDTQYF
TGTGCCAGCAGCCCACAGGACCCTTTCACAGATACGCAGTATTTT
>NA|TRBV5-1|TRBJ2-5|NA
CASSRFGPSQETQYF
TGCGCCAGCAGCCGTTTCGGGCCCTCCCAAGAGACCCAGTACTTC
>NA|TRBV7-2|TRBJ1-1|many
CASSLAWGRNTEAFF
TGTGCCAGCAGCTTAGCGTGGGGGCGAAACACTGAAGCTTTCTTT
>TRBD1|TRBV15|TRBJ1-5|many
CATSRGDRSDQPQHF
TGTGCCACCAGCAGAGGGGACAGGTCGGATCAGCCCCAGCATTTT
>NA|TRBV15|TRBJ2-5|NA
CATSRDRWETQYF
TGTGCCACCAGCAGAGATCGGTGGGAGACCCAGTACTTC
>TRBD2|TRBV19|TRBJ2-1|once
CASSSSGRSSGKGNEQFF
TGTGCCAGTAGTTCTTCGGGGAGATCTAGCGGGAAGGGCAATGAGCAGTTCTTC
>NA|TRBV7-2|TRBJ2-3|few
CASSLGGANTDTQYF
TGTGCCAGCAGCTTAGGCGGGGCCAACACAGATACGCAGTATTTT
>NA|TRBV6-4|TRBJ2-1|few
CASSWGNEQFF
TGTGCCAGCAGTTGGGGTAATGAGCAGTTCTTC
>TRBD1|TRBV4-3|TRBJ1-4|NA
CASSQGDRDNEKLFF
TGCGCCAGCAGCCAAGGGGACAGGGATAATGAAAAACTGTTTTTT